This entry lists 28 T cell receptor beta chains sequenced from one sample in a study of blood T cell repertoires in COVID-19. Sequenced by immunoSEQ multiplex PCR; TCRdb stores in-frame clones only, minus some. Of 200,000 to 300,000 clones listed, roughly 79% are singletons. Sequences were obtained from peripheral blood. These receptors all stem from a woman older than 75 with COVID-19, enrolled during active disease.

The chain links TRBV2 to TRBJ1-6, with D perhaps TRBD1 (5 bases). The CDR3 consists of 14 residues. Trimming removed 7 bases from V and 7 bases from J, with 14 bases in between. CDR1 and CDR2 from the germline V gene are SNHLY and FYNNEI. CDR3 bases: TGTGCCAGCACGAGAGGACATCTAAATTCACCCCTCCACTTT. Amino acid sequence: CASTRGHLNSPLHF.

The chain recombines TRBV6-1 with TRBJ1-6, with D hard to call. The CDR3 length is 15 residues. Trimming removed 2 bases at V and 3 bases at J, with 8 bases between. Germline lookup yields CDR1 MNHNS and CDR2 SASEGT. This chain's CDR3 is CASSEQRFYNSPLHF. Here the CDR3 DNA reads TGTGCCAGCAGTGAACAACGGTTCTATAATTCACCCCTCCACTTT.

With regard to this clone: The same CDR3 also results from other DNA sequences found in this sample. The chain combines TRBV7-2 with TRBJ1-6; TRBD1 aligns across 8 bases. V dropped 4 bases and J dropped 7; count of bases not matched to a gene: 3. CDR3 size: 14 residues. Germline CDR1 SGHTA, CDR2 FQGNSA. CDR3 sequence reads: CASSSQGGNSPLHF. DNA for the CDR3: TGTGCCAGCAGCTCACAGGGGGGGAATTCACCCCTCCACTTT.

The chain links TRBV7-9 to TRBJ1-6; 8 bases agree with TRBD1. Germline V gene data show CDR1 as SEHNR and CDR2 as FQNEAQ (reference sequence). With 9 bases clipped from V and 9 bases from J, the junction kept 7 bases outside the gene matches. This CDR3 has 13 amino acids. CDR3 nucleotides: TGTGCCAGTGCGACAGGGGTGGGTTCACCCCTCCACTTT. Its translation is CASATGVGSPLHF. Combining the CDR3 with reference TRBV7-9 and TRBJ1-6 gives the whole variable domain DTGVSQNPRHKITKRGQNVTFRCDPISEHNRLYWYRQTLGQGPEFLTYFQNEAQLEKSRLLSDRFSAERPKGSFSTLEIQRTEQGDSAMYLCASATGVGSPLHFGNGTRLTVT.

The chain carries TRBV30 and TRBJ2-7; TRBD2 aligns across 10 bases. Germline V lookup: CDR1 GTSNPN, CDR2 SVGIG (reference sequence). Trimming cost V 7 bases and J 3 bases; bases outside gene matches: 6. This CDR3 is 13 amino acids long. CDR3 in amino acids: CALGLANRYEQYF. CDR3 DNA: TGTGCCTTGGGACTAGCGAATCGCTACGAGCAGTACTTC.

V usage is TRBV15 and J usage is TRBJ2-5; TRBD2 is a possible D gene (6 bases). The CDR3 runs 15 residues. The V gene's germline CDR1 is LNHNV and CDR2 YYDKDF (reference sequence). Trimming cost V 0 bases and J 2 bases, with 10 bases left between them. The CDR3 reads CATSRDWSGQETQYF. CDR3 in DNA: TGTGCCACCAGCAGAGATTGGAGCGGGCAAGAGACCCAGTACTTC.

In this sample, this clone turned up once. This chain links TRBV24-1 with TRBJ2-5; 11 bases match TRBD2. Germline V lookup: CDR1 KGHDR, CDR2 SFDVKD. Unmatched junction bases numbered 10, after V lost 2 bases and J lost 3 bases. The CDR3 spans 18 residues. In DNA form, the CDR3 reads TGTGCCACCAGTGATTGGAGTAGCGGGAGGGTACGAAAAGAGACCCAGTACTTC. This codes for CATSDWSSGRVRKETQYF.

Only one count was recorded for this clone. The gene calls are TRBV27 and TRBJ1-2, with 7 nucleotides matching TRBD1. Germline V CDR1 and CDR2: MNHEY, SMNVEV (reference sequence). The CDR3 is 15 amino acids. V shed 5 bases and J 4 bases; nucleotides not matched to a gene: 10. This CDR3 is CASSRAGQDFYGYTF. The CDR3 DNA reads as TGTGCCAGCAGTCGGGCTGGACAGGACTTCTATGGCTACACCTTC.

Comment on this clone: At one end the junction does not follow the germline gene, possibly because of a read error. The chain joins TRBV2 to TRBJ1-6, with D possibly being TRBD1 (5 bases). Germline assignment: CDR1 SNHLY and CDR2 FYNNEI. This CDR3 comprises 12 residues. CDR3 DNA: TGTGCCGGCAGACAGAGTAATTCACCCCTCCACTTT. Translation gives CAGRQSNSPLHF.

The chain is built from TRBV6-4 and TRBJ2-1; TRBD2 aligns across 8 bases. Germline assignment: CDR1 MRHNA and CDR2 SNTAGT. Trimming removed 5 bases from V and 3 bases from J; junction bases left unmatched: 3. The CDR3 spans 14 residues. The CDR3 reads CASSSTSDYNEQFF. The CDR3 coding sequence is TGTGCCAGCAGTTCGACTAGCGACTACAATGAGCAGTTCTTC.

J is TRBJ1-3 and V is TRBV18; tentative D call: TRBD1 (5 bases). This CDR3 has 16 residues. V was pared by 3 bases and J by 3 bases, with 15 bases between. CDR1 is KGHSH, CDR2 LQKENI, per germline. CDR3 amino acids: CASSPGTGGGGNTIYF. CDR3 nucleotide sequence: TGTGCCAGCTCACCCGGAACAGGCGGGGGTGGAAACACCATATATTTT.

The V gene is TRBV12-3 or TRBV12-4, the J gene TRBJ1-4; D gene unclear. V lost 5 bases to trimming and J lost 7 bases, with 11 bases between them. The CDR3 consists of 13 residues. CDR3 amino acids: CASSAGLVEKLFF. CDR3 coding DNA: TGTGCCAGCAGTGCAGGTCTCGTTGAAAAACTGTTTTTT.

The chain couples TRBV2 to TRBJ1-6; no clear D. Germline assignment: CDR1 SNHLY and CDR2 FYNNEI. Trimming pared 8 bases from V and 9 bases from J, leaving 14 bases between. The CDR3 has 13 amino acids. The CDR3, as DNA: TGTGCCAGCGGTAGCGAAGGGCGTTCACCCCTCCACTTT. It specifies CASGSEGRSPLHF.

The chain couples TRBV19 to TRBJ2-7; 7 nucleotides agree with TRBD1. V trimming: 6 bases; J trimming: 3 bases; junction bases outside the gene matches: 8. The CDR3 runs 14 residues. Germline values: CDR1 LNHDA, CDR2 SQIVND (reference sequence). CDR3 region: CASSTPGQLYEQYF. The DNA for the CDR3 is TGTGCCAGTAGCACTCCGGGACAGCTCTACGAGCAGTACTTC.

The chain has TRBV28 and TRBJ1-5, with TRBD1 identical over 8 bases. V lost 6 bases and J lost 0; bases outside the gene matches: 1. This CDR3 comprises 14 residues. Germline V lookup: CDR1 MDHEN, CDR2 SYDVKM. CDR3 sequence: CASRGQASNQPQHF. As DNA, the CDR3 is TGTGCCAGCAGGGGACAGGCTAGCAATCAGCCCCAGCATTTT.

This clone turned up a few times. The chain joins TRBV5-6 to TRBJ2-3; 9 nucleotides line up with TRBD1. Germline loops: CDR1 SGHDT, CDR2 YYEEEE. CDR3 size: 13 residues. J lost 7 bases, V lost 5 bases, and 5 bases had no gene match. The CDR3 DNA reads as TGTGCCAGCAGGAGACAGGGGGGAAATACGCAGTATTTT. Protein: CASRRQGGNTQYF. Full variable domain (rest looked up from reference TRBV5-6 and TRBJ2-3): DAGVTQSPTHLIKTRGQQVTLRCSPKSGHDTVSWYQQALGQGPQFIFQYYEEEERQRGNFPDRFSGHQFPNYSSELNVNALLLGDSALYLCASRRQGGNTQYFGPGTRLTVL.

The chain combines TRBV27 with TRBJ1-1; D might be TRBD1 (6 bases). This CDR3 is built from 17 residues. From germline, CDR1 is MNHEY and CDR2 SMNVEV (reference sequence). The V gene lost 5 bases and the J gene lost 1 base, with 20 bases spanning the gap. The CDR3 sequence is CASSPRGGRGRNTEAFF. The CDR3 DNA sequence: TGTGCCAGCAGTCCTCGGGGGGGGCGTGGGAGGAACACTGAAGCTTTCTTT.

The CDR3: CASRFLGGTQYF. The CDR3 DNA reads as TGTGCCAGCAGGTTTTTAGGAGGTACGCAGTATTTT. The genes are TRBV28 and TRBJ2-3, with D tentatively TRBD2 (5 bases). Germline V gives CDR1 MDHEN, CDR2 SYDVKM. There are 12 residues in the CDR3. V gave up 6 bases and J gave up 8 bases, with 12 bases separating them.

The chain is built from TRBV5-1 and TRBJ1-1; possibly TRBD1 for D (5 bases). V lost 6 bases, J lost 0 bases, and 12 bases lay in between. The CDR3 is made up of 14 amino acids. CDR1 SGHRS and CDR2 YFSETQ come from the germline V gene. The DNA for the CDR3 is TGCGCCAGCATGAAACAGGTTATGAACACTGAAGCTTTCTTT. Protein sequence: CASMKQVMNTEAFF.

This sequence joins TRBV7-9 and TRBJ2-3; D is ambiguous. Per the germline V gene, CDR1 is SEHNR and CDR2 is FQNEAQ (reference sequence). The CDR3 has 16 residues. V lost 2 bases to trimming and J lost 1 base, with 13 bases between them. CDR3 nucleotide sequence: TGTGCCAGCAGCTTACGCGTGTCCACAGGCACAGATACGCAGTATTTT. Translation: CASSLRVSTGTDTQYF.

The rearrangement links TRBV10-3 to TRBJ2-3, with 7 bases aligning to TRBD2. CDR1 is ENHRY, CDR2 SYGVKD, per germline. V shed 2 bases, J shed 2 bases, and the junction held 7 bases outside the gene matches. This CDR3 region has 16 residues. The CDR3: CAISEPGRGTTDTQYF. Written as DNA, the CDR3 is TGTGCCATCAGTGAGCCGGGGCGGGGGACCACAGATACGCAGTATTTT.

The rearrangement links TRBV10-3 to TRBJ1-2; D uncertain. Germline V gene data show CDR1 as ENHRY and CDR2 as SYGVKD. Between the trimmed V and J ends, which lost 10 bases and 5 bases, there was a span of 17 bases. The CDR3 length is 13 residues. Here the CDR3 reads CATNQGGGYGYTF. In DNA, the CDR3 is TGTGCCACTAACCAAGGCGGAGGGTATGGCTACACCTTC.

This chain links TRBV7-2 with TRBJ2-2; TRBD1 matches at 8 bases. V shed 4 bases and J 5 bases; nucleotides not matched to a gene: 3. Germline V gives CDR1 SGHTA, CDR2 FQGNSA. The CDR3 is 14 amino acids. The chain's CDR3 is CASSSRQGTGELFF. The DNA for the CDR3 is TGTGCCAGCAGCTCAAGACAGGGGACCGGGGAGCTGTTTTTT. Variable domain in full (rest from reference TRBV7-2 and TRBJ2-2): GAGVSQSPSNKVTEKGKDVELRCDPISGHTALYWYRQSLGQGLEFLIYFQGNSAPDKSGLPSDRFSAERTGGSVSTLTIQRTQQEDSAVYLCASSSRQGTGELFFGEGSRLTVL.

The chain is built from TRBV2 and TRBJ1-4, with D unclear. Germline assignment: CDR1 SNHLY and CDR2 FYNNEI. Trimming pared 5 bases from V and 7 bases from J, leaving 11 bases between. CDR3 length: 13 residues. The CDR3 protein is CASSTRMGEKLFF. As DNA, the CDR3 is TGTGCCAGCAGTACCAGGATGGGTGAAAAACTGTTTTTT. The whole variable domain, filled in from reference TRBV2 and TRBJ1-4, reads EPEVTQTPSHQVTQMGQEVILRCVPISNHLYFYWYRQILGQKVEFLVSFYNNEISEKSEIFDDQFSVERPDGSNFTLKIRSTKLEDSAMYFCASSTRMGEKLFFGSGTQLSVL.

The chain employs TRBV6-5 and TRBJ2-7, with 8 bases fitting TRBD2. The CDR3 consists of 14 residues. V shed 8 bases, J shed 6 bases, and the junction held 12 bases outside the gene matches. Germline CDR1 and CDR2: MNHEY and SVGAGI. The CDR3 sequence: CASVLGTRPAEQYF. The CDR3 nucleotides read TGTGCCAGCGTGTTGGGGACTAGACCTGCCGAGCAGTACTTC.

The rearrangement uses TRBV9 and TRBJ2-1; 12 nucleotides line up with TRBD2. This CDR3 comprises 17 residues. J gave up 2 bases and V 4 bases, and 7 bases lay outside the gene matches. The V gene's germline CDR1 is SGDLS and CDR2 YYNGEE. CDR3 residues: CASSFRTSGETYNEQFF. CDR3 in DNA: TGTGCCAGCAGCTTTCGGACTAGCGGGGAAACCTACAATGAGCAGTTCTTC.

CDR3 amino acids: CASTQLGSGANVLTF. The CDR3 DNA sequence: TGTGCCAGCACCCAACTAGGGTCTGGGGCCAACGTCCTGACTTTC. The V call is TRBV6-5, the J call TRBJ2-6; D is possibly TRBD2 (5 bases). The CDR3 extends over 15 amino acids. The germline CDR1 and CDR2 sequences are MNHEY and SVGAGI. Between the trimmed V and J ends, which lost 7 bases and 1 base, there was a span of 11 bases.

V gene TRBV29-1 combines with J gene TRBJ2-5, with D perhaps matching TRBD2 (6 bases). CDR3 length equals 13 residues. V lost 5 bases, J lost 0 bases, and 10 bases lay in between. In germline, CDR1 is SQVTM, CDR2 ANQGSEA. The CDR3 coding sequence is TGCAGCGTTAGCGGGTCCTACCAAGAGACCCAGTACTTC. This codes for CSVSGSYQETQYF.